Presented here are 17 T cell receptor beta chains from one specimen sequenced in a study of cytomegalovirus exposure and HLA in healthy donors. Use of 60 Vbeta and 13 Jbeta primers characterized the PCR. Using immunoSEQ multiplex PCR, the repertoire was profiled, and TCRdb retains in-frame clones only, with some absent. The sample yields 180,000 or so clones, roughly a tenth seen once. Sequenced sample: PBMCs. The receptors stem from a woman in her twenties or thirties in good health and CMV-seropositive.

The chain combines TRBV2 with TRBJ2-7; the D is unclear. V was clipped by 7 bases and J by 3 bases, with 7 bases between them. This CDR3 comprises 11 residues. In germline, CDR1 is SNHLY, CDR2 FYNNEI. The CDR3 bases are TGTGCCAGCAATCTGTTCTACGAGCAGTACTTC. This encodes CASNLFYEQYF.

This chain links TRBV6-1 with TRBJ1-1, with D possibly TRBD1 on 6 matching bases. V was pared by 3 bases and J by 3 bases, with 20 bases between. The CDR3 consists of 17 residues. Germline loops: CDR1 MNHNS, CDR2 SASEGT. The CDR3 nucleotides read TGTGCCAGCAGTGATATACAGGGATGGAGTCTTGACACTGAAGCTTTCTTT. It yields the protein CASSDIQGWSLDTEAFF.

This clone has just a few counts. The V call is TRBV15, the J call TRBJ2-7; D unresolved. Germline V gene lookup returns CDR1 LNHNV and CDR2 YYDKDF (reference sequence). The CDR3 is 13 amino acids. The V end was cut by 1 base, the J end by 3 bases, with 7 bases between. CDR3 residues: CATSRVEYYEQYF. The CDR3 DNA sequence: TGTGCCACCAGCAGAGTGGAGTACTACGAGCAGTACTTC.

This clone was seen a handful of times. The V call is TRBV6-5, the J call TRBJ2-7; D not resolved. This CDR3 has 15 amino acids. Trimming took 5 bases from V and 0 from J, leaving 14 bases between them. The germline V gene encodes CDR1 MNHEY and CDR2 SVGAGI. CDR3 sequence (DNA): TGTGCCAGCAGTAAAACTAAATTCAGCTCCTACGAGCAGTACTTC. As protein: CASSKTKFSSYEQYF.

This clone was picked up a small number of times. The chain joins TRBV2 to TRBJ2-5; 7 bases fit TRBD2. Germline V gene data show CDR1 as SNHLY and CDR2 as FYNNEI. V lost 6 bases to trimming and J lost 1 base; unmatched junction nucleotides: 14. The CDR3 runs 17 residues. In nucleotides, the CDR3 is TGTGCCAGCAGATACGATCTTTGGGGGGGACTCCAAGAGACCCAGTACTTC. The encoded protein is CASRYDLWGGLQETQYF.

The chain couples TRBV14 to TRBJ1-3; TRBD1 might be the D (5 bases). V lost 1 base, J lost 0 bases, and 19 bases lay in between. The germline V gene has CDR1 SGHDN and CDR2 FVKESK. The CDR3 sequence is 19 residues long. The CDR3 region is CASSQATLGGLSSGNTIYF. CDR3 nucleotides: TGTGCCAGCAGCCAAGCGACCCTCGGGGGTCTCAGCTCTGGAAACACCATATATTTT.

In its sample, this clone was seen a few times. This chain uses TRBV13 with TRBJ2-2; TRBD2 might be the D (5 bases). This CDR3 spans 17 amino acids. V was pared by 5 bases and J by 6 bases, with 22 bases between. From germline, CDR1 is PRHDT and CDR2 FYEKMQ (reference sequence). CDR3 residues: CASSLQHDRGFPGELFF. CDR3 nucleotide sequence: TGTGCCAGCAGCCTCCAGCACGATCGGGGTTTCCCCGGGGAGCTGTTTTTT. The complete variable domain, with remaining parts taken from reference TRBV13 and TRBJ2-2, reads AAGVIQSPRHLIKEKRETATLKCYPIPRHDTVYWYQQGPGQDPQFLISFYEKMQSDKGSIPDRFSAQQFSDYHSELNMSSLELGDSALYFCASSLQHDRGFPGELFFGEGSRLTVL.

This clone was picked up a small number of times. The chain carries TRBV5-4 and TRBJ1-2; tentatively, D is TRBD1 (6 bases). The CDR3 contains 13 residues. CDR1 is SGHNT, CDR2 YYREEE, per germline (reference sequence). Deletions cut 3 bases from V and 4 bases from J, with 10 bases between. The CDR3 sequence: CASSSGQTYGYTF. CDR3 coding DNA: TGTGCCAGCAGCTCGGGACAAACCTATGGCTACACCTTC. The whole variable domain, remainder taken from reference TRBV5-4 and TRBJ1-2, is ETGVTQSPTHLIKTRGQQVTLRCSSQSGHNTVSWYQQALGQGPQFIFQYYREEENGRGNFPPRFSGLQFPNYSSELNVNALELDDSALYLCASSSGQTYGYTFGSGTRLTVV.

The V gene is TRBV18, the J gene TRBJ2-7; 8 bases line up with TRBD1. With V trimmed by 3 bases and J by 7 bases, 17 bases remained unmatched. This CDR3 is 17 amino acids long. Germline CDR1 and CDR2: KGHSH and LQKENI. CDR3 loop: CASSPQGAASGTGEQYF. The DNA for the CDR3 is TGTGCCAGCTCACCCCAGGGGGCAGCGTCGGGAACGGGGGAGCAGTACTTC. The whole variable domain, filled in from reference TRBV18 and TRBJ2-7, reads NAGVMQNPRHLVRRRGQEARLRCSPMKGHSHVYWYRQLPEEGLKFMVYLQKENIIDESGMPKERFSAEFPKEGPSILRIQQVVRGDSAAYFCASSPQGAASGTGEQYFGPGTRLTVT.

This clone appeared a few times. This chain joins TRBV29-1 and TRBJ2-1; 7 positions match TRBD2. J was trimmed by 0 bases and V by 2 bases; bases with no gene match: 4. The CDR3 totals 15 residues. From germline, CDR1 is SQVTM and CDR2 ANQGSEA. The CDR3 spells CSVEIAGSSYNEQFF. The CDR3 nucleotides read TGCAGCGTTGAAATAGCGGGTAGCTCCTACAATGAGCAGTTCTTC.

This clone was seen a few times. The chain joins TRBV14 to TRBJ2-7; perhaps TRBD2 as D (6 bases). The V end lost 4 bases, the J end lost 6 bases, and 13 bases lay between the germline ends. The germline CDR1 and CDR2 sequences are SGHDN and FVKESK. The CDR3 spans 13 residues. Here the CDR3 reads CASSPVGGGEQYF. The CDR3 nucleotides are TGTGCCAGCAGCCCCGTGGGGGGAGGCGAGCAGTACTTC.

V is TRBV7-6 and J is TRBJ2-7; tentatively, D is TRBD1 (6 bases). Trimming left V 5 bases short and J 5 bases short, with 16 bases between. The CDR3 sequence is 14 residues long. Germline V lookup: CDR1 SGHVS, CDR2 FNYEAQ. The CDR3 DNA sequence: TGTGCCAGCAGCCCTTCACAGGGAAGCCACGAGCAGTACTTC. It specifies CASSPSQGSHEQYF. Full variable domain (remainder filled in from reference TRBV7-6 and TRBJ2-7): GAGVSQSPRYKVTKRGQDVALRCDPISGHVSLYWYRQALGQGPEFLTYFNYEAQQDKSGLPNDRFSAERPEGSISTLTIQRTEQRDSAMYRCASSPSQGSHEQYFGPGTRLTVT.

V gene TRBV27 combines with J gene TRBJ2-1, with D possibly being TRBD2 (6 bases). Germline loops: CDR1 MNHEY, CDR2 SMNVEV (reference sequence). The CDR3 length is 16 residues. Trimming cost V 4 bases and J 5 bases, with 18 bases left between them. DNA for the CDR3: TGTGCCAGCAGTTCAACCCCCGGGACTGCTAACAATGAGCAGTTCTTC. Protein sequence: CASSSTPGTANNEQFF.

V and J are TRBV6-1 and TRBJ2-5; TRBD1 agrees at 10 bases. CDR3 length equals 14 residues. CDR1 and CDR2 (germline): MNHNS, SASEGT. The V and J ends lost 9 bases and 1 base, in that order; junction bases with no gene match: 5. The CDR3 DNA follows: TGTGCCAGTACCCGGGACAGGGGCCAAGAGACCCAGTACTTC. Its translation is CASTRDRGQETQYF.

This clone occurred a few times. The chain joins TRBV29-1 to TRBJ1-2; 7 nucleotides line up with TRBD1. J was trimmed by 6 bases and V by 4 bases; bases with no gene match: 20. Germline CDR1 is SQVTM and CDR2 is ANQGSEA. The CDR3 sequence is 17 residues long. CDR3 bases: TGCAGCGTTGGACAGGGTAAGCGTATTATTTCCTCTAATGGCTACACCTTC. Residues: CSVGQGKRIISSNGYTF.

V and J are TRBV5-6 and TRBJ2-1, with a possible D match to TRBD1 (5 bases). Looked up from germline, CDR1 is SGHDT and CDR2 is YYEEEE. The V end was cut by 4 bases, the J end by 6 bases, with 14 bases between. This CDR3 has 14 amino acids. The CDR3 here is CASSLDKMVNEQFF. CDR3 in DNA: TGTGCCAGCAGCCTGGACAAGATGGTCAATGAGCAGTTCTTC.

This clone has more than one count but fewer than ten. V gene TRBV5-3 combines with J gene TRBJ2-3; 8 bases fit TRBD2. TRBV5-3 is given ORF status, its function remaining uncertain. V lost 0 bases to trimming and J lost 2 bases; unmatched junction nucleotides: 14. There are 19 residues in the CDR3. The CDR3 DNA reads TGTGCCAGAAGCTTGGGTGCAACACAGCGGGAGTACAACACAGATACGCAGTATTTT. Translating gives CARSLGATQREYNTDTQYF.